This entry describes one T cell receptor (beta chain). The germline V and J ends were trimmed by 3 bases and 3 bases, with 9 bases remaining between them. This CDR3 spans 13 amino acids. Per germline, CDR1 MNHEY and CDR2 SVGAGI. The data were taken from a study of technical replicates of blood from a handful of donors. The table came from immunoSEQ multiplex PCR; TCRdb's copy has only in-frame clones and leaves some out. The sample shows some 58,000 clones, 94% of them seen only once. The chain employs TRBV6-5 and TRBJ2-7; D remains ambiguous. The clonotype was recovered from a human donor in good health. Specimen: T cells isolated from PBMCs. This chain's CDR3 is CASSYAGYYEQYF. CDR3 nucleotide sequence: TGTGCCAGCAGTTATGCCGGGTACTACGAGCAGTACTTC.